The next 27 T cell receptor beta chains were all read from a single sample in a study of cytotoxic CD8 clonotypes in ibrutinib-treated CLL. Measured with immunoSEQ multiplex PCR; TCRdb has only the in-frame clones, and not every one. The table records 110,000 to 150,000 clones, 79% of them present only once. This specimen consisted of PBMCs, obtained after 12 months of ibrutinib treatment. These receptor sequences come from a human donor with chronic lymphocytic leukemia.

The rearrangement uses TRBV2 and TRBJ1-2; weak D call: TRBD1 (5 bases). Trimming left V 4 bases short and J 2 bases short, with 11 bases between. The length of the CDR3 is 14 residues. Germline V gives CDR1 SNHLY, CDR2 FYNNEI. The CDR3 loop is CASSGARGNYGYTF. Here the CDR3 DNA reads TGTGCCAGCAGTGGGGCCCGGGGGAACTATGGCTACACCTTC.

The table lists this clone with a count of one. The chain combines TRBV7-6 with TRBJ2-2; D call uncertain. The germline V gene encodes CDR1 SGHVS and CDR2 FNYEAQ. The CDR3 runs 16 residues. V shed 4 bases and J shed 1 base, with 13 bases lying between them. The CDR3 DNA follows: TGTGCCAGCAGCTCGGGCGCAGAGCTGAACACCGGGGAGCTGTTTTTT. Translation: CASSSGAELNTGELFF.

CDR3 region: CASSPLGGGLSSPYEQYF. The CDR3 coding sequence is TGTGCCAGCAGTCCATTGGGGGGGGGCCTTTCTTCACCCTACGAGCAGTACTTC. The chain joins TRBV27 to TRBJ2-7; D is possibly TRBD2 (7 bases). The CDR3 extends over 18 amino acids. Germline V gene lookup returns CDR1 MNHEY and CDR2 SMNVEV (reference sequence). The V end was cut by 5 bases, the J end by 2 bases, with 25 bases between.

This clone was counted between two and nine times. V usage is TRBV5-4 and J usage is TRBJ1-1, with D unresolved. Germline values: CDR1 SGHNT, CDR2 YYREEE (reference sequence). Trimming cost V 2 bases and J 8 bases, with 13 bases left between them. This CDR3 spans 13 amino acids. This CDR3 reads CASSLDTWPEAFF. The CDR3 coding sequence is TGTGCCAGCAGCTTAGATACATGGCCCGAAGCTTTCTTT.

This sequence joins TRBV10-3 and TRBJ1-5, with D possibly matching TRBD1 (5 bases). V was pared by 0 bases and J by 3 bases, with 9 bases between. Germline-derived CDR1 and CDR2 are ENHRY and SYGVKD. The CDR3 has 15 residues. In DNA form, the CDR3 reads TGTGCCATCAGTGAGTCGGGGGATTTCAATCAGCCCCAGCATTTT. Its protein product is CAISESGDFNQPQHF.

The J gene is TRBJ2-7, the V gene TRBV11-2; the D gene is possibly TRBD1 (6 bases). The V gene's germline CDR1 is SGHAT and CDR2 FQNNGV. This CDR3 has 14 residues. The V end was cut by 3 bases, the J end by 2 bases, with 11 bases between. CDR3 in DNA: TGTGCCAGCAGCTTCGGGGACATAGCCTACGAGCAGTACTTC. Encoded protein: CASSFGDIAYEQYF. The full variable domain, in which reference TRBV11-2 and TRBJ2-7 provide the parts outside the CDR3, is EAGVAQSPRYKIIEKRQSVAFWCNPISGHATLYWYQQILGQGPKLLIQFQNNGVVDDSQLPKDRFSAERLKGVDSTLKIQPAKLEDSAVYLCASSFGDIAYEQYFGPGTRLTVT.

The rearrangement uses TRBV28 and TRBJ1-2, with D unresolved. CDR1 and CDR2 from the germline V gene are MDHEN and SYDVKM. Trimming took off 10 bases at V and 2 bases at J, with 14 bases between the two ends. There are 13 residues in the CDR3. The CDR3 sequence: CAISSPRNYGYTF. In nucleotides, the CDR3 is TGTGCCATTTCGTCCCCCAGAAACTATGGCTACACCTTC.

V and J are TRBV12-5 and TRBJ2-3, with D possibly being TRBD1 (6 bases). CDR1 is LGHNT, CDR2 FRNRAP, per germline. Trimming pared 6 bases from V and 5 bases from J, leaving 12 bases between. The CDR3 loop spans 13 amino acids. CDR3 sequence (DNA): TGTGCTAGTGGCCTAACAGGGTTAGATACGCAGTATTTT. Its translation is CASGLTGLDTQYF.

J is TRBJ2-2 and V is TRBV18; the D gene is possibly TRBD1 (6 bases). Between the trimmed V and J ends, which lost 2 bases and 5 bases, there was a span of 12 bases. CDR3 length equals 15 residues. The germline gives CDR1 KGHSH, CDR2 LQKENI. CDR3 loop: CASSPNRVRTGELFF. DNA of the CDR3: TGTGCCAGCTCACCAAACAGGGTTAGAACCGGGGAGCTGTTTTTT.

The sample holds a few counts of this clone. As DNA, the CDR3 is TGTGCCAGCAGTCTGAGGCTAGATGAAAAACTGTTTTTT. This translates into CASSLRLDEKLFF. The rearrangement links TRBV27 to TRBJ1-4; D is unresolved. Germline loops: CDR1 MNHEY, CDR2 SMNVEV (reference sequence). Trimming cost V 5 bases and J 6 bases, with 10 bases left between them. The CDR3 is 13 residues long.

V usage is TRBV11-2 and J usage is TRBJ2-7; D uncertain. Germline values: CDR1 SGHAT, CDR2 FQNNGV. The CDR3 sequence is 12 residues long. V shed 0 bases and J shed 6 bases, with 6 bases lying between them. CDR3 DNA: TGTGCCAGCAGCTTAGAGTGGGCCGAGCAGTACTTC. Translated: CASSLEWAEQYF. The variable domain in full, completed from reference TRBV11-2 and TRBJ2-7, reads EAGVAQSPRYKIIEKRQSVAFWCNPISGHATLYWYQQILGQGPKLLIQFQNNGVVDDSQLPKDRFSAERLKGVDSTLKIQPAKLEDSAVYLCASSLEWAEQYFGPGTRLTVT.

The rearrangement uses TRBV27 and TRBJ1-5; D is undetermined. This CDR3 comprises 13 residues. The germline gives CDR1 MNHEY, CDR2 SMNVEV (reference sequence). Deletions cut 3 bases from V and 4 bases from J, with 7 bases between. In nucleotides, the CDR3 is TGTGCCAGCAGTTTGGGGAGTAATCAGCCCCAGCATTTT. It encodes CASSLGSNQPQHF.

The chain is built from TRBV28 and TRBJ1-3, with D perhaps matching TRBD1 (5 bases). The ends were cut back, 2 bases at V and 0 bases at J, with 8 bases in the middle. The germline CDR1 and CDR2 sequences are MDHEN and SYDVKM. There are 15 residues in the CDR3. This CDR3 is CASSLGGGSGNTIYF. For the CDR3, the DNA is TGTGCCAGCAGTTTAGGGGGAGGCTCTGGAAACACCATATATTTT. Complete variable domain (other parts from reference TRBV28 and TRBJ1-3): DVKVTQSSRYLVKRTGEKVFLECVQDMDHENMFWYRQDPGLGLRLIYFSYDVKMKEKGDIPEGYSVSREKKERFSLILESASTNQTSMYLCASSLGGGSGNTIYFGEGSWLTVV.

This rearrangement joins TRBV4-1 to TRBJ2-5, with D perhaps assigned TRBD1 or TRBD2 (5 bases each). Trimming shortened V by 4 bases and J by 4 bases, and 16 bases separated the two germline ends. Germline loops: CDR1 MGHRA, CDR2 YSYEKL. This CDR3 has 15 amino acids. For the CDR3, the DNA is TGCGCCAGCAGCCCCGGGGCCCTGATGTCAGAGACCCAGTACTTC. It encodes CASSPGALMSETQYF.

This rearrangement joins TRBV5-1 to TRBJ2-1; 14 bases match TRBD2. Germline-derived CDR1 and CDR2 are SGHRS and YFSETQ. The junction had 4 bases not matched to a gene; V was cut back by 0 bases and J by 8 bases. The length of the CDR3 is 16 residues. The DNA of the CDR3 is TGCGCCAGCAGCTTGGTCCCGGGACTAGCGGGAGATGAGCAGTTCTTC. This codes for CASSLVPGLAGDEQFF.

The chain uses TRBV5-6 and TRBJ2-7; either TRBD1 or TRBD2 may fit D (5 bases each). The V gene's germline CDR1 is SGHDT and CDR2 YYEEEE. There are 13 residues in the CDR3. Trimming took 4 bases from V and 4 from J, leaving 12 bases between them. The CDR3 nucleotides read TGTGCCAGCAGCAGAGGGACGGGGTACGAGCAGTACTTC. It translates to CASSRGTGYEQYF. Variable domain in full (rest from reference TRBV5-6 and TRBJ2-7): DAGVTQSPTHLIKTRGQQVTLRCSPKSGHDTVSWYQQALGQGPQFIFQYYEEEERQRGNFPDRFSGHQFPNYSSELNVNALLLGDSALYLCASSRGTGYEQYFGPGTRLTVT.

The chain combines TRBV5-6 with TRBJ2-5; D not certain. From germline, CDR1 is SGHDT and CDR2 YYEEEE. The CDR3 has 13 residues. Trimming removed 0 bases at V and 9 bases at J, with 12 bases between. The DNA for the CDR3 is TGTGCCAGCAGCTTGGACAGAGCCGAGGCCCAGTACTTC. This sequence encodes CASSLDRAEAQYF. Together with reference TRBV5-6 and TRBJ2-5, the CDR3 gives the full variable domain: DAGVTQSPTHLIKTRGQQVTLRCSPKSGHDTVSWYQQALGQGPQFIFQYYEEEERQRGNFPDRFSGHQFPNYSSELNVNALLLGDSALYLCASSLDRAEAQYFGPGTRLLVL.

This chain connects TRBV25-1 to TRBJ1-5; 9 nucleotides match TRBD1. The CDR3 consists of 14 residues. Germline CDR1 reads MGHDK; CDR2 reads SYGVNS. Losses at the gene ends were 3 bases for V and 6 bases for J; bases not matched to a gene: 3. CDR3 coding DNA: TGTGCCAGCAGTGAGGGGACAGGGTTTCAGCCCCAGCATTTT. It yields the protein CASSEGTGFQPQHF.

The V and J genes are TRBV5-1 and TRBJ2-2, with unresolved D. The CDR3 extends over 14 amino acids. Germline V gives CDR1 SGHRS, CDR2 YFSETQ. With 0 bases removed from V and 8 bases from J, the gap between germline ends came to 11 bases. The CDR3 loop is CASSLALGPGELFF. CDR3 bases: TGCGCCAGCAGCTTGGCCTTGGGTCCAGGGGAGCTGTTTTTT.

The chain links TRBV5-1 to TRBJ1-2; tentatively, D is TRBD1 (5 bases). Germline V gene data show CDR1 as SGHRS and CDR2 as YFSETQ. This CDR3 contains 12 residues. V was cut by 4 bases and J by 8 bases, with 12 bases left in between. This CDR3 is CASSPQEGGYTF. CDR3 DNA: TGCGCCAGCAGCCCACAGGAAGGGGGCTACACCTTC.

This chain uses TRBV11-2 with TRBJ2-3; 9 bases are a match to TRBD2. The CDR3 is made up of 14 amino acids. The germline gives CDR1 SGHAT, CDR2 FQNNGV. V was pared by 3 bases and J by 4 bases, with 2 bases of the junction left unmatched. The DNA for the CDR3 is TGTGCCAGCAGCTTGCTAGCGGGATCAGATACGCAGTATTTT. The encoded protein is CASSLLAGSDTQYF. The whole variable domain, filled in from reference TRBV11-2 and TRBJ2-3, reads EAGVAQSPRYKIIEKRQSVAFWCNPISGHATLYWYQQILGQGPKLLIQFQNNGVVDDSQLPKDRFSAERLKGVDSTLKIQPAKLEDSAVYLCASSLLAGSDTQYFGPGTRLTVL.

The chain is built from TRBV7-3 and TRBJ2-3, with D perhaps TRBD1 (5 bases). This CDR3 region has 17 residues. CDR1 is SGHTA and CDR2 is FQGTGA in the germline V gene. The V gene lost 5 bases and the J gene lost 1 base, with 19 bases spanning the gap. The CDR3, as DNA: TGTGCCAGCAGCCCTATAGGGGCCGGAGCTGGCACAGATACGCAGTATTTT. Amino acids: CASSPIGAGAGTDTQYF.

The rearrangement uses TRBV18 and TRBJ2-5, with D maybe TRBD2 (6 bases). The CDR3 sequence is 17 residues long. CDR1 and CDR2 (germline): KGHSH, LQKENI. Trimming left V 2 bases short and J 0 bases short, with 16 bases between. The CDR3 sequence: CASSPYSPTGDQETQYF. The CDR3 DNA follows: TGTGCCAGCTCACCATATTCTCCGACGGGAGACCAAGAGACCCAGTACTTC.

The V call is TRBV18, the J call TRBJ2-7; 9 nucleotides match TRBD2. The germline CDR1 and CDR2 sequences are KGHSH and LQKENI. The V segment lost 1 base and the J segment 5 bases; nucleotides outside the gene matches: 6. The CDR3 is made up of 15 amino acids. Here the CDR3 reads CASSPLASGNNEQYF. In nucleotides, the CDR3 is TGTGCCAGCTCACCACTGGCTAGCGGGAATAACGAGCAGTACTTC.

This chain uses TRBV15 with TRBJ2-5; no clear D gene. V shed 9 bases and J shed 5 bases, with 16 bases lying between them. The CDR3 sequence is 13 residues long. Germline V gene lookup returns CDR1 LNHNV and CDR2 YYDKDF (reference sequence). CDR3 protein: CATSQVGGETQYF. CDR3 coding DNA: TGTGCCACAAGCCAGGTGGGTGGCGAGACCCAGTACTTC.

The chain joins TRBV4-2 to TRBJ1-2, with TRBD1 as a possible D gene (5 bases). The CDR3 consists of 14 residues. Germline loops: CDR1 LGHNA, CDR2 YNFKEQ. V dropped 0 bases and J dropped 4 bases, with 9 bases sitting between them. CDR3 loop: CASSQDLGTYGYTF. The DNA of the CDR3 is TGTGCCAGCAGCCAAGATTTAGGGACCTATGGCTACACCTTC.

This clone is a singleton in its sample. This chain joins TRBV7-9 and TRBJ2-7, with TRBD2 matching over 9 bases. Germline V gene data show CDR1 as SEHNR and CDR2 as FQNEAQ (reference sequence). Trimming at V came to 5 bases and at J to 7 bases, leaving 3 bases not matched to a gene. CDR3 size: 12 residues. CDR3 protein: CASSPLAGEQYF. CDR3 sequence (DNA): TGTGCCAGCAGCCCCCTAGCGGGAGAGCAGTACTTC.